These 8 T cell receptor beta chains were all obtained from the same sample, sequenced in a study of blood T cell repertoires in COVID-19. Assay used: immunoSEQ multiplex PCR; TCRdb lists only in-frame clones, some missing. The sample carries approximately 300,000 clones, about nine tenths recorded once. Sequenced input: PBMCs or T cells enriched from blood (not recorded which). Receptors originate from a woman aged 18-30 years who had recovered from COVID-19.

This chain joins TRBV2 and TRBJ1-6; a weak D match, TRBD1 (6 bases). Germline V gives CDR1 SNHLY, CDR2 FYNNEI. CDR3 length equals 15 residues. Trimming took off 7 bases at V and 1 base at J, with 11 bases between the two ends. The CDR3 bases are TGTGCCAGCATACAGGGAGAGTCCTATAATTCACCCCTCCACTTT. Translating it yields CASIQGESYNSPLHF.

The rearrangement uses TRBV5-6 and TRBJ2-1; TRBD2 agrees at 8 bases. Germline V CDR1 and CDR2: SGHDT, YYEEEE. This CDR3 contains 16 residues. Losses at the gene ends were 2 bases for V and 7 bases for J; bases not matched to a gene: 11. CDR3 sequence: CASSFPRGGLGNEQFF. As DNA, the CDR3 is TGTGCCAGCAGCTTCCCCCGGGGGGGCCTAGGAAATGAGCAGTTCTTC.

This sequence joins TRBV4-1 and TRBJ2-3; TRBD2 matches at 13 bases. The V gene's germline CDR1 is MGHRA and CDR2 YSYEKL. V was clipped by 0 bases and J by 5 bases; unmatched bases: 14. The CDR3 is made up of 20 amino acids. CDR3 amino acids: CASSQDPPGLAGSAEDTQYF. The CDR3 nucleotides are TGCGCCAGCAGCCAAGATCCGCCGGGACTAGCGGGGTCCGCGGAAGATACGCAGTATTTT.

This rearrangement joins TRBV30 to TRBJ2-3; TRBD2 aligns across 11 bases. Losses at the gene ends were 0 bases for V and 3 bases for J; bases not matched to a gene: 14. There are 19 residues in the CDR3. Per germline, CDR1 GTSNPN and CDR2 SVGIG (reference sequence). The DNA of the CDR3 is TGTGCCTGGAGTGTATTCCGCCCCACTAGCGGGAGACGAACAGATACGCAGTATTTT. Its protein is CAWSVFRPTSGRRTDTQYF.

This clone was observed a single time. CDR3 protein: CSTHFWTGSNTEAFF. In DNA, the CDR3 is TGCAGCACTCACTTCTGGACAGGGTCAAACACTGAAGCTTTCTTT. The chain employs TRBV29-1 and TRBJ1-1; 8 bases line up with TRBD1. With 8 bases clipped from V and 2 bases from J, the junction kept 13 bases outside the gene matches. The V gene's germline CDR1 is SQVTM and CDR2 ANQGSEA. The CDR3 sequence is 15 residues long.

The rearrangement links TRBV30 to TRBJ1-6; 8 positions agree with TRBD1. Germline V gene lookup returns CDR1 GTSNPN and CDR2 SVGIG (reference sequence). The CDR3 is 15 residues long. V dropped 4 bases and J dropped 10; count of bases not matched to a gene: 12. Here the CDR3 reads CAWKLDRTGRSPLHF. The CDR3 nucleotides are TGTGCCTGGAAGCTCGATCGGACAGGGCGCTCACCCCTCCACTTT. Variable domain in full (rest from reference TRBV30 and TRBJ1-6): SQTIHQWPATLVQPVGSPLSLECTVEGTSNPNLYWYRQAAGRGLQLLFYSVGIGQISSEVPQNLSASRPQDRQFILSSKKLLLSDSGFYLCAWKLDRTGRSPLHFGNGTRLTVT.

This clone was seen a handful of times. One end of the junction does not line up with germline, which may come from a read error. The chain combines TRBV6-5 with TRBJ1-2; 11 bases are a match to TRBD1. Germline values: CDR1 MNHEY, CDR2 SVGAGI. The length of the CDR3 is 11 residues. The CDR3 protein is CASVGTGGYPF. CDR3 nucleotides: TGTGCCAGCGTGGGGACAGGGGGTTACCCCTTC.

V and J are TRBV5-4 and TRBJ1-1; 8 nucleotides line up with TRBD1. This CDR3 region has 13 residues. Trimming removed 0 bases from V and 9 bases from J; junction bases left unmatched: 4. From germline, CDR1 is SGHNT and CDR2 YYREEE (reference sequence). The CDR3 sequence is CASSLDDRGKAFF. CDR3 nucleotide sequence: TGTGCCAGCAGCTTGGATGACAGGGGAAAAGCTTTCTTT.